Presented here are 27 T cell receptor beta chains from one specimen sequenced in a study of blood T cell repertoires in COVID-19. Clones were sequenced by immunoSEQ multiplex PCR, and TCRdb holds only the in-frame ones, with some missing. The table shows fewer than 350,000 clones, with 81% occurring only once. Sequenced material: peripheral blood. These receptors all stem from a woman aged 60-70 years with active or convalescent COVID-19.

This clone showed up just once. This rearrangement joins TRBV7-8 to TRBJ2-5; 13 bases fit TRBD2. The V gene end was trimmed by 1 base and the J gene end by 2 bases; junction bases not matched to a gene: 4. The CDR3 is 17 amino acids. Germline V gene lookup returns CDR1 SGHVS and CDR2 FQNEAQ. CDR3 amino acids: CASSLGETSGGQETQYF. CDR3 in DNA: TGTGCCAGCAGCTTAGGGGAGACTAGCGGGGGGCAAGAGACCCAGTACTTC. Looking up the rest from reference TRBV7-8 and TRBJ2-5 gives the full variable domain: GAGVSQSPRYKVAKRGQDVALRCDPISGHVSLFWYQQALGQGPEFLTYFQNEAQLDKSGLPSDRFFAERPEGSVSTLKIQRTQQEDSAVYLCASSLGETSGGQETQYFGPGTRLLVL.

The chain links TRBV11-3 to TRBJ2-5; 8 nucleotides agree with TRBD1. Germline V gene data show CDR1 as SGHNT and CDR2 as YENEEA. CDR3 size: 14 residues. With 6 bases clipped from V and 5 bases from J, the junction kept 8 bases outside the gene matches. CDR3 bases: TGTGCCAGCAGTTCAGGGGGCGCTTGGGAGACCCAGTACTTC. This gives the protein CASSSGGAWETQYF. Looking up the rest from reference TRBV11-3 and TRBJ2-5 gives the full variable domain: EAGVVQSPRYKIIEKKQPVAFWCNPISGHNTLYWYLQNLGQGPELLIRYENEEAVDDSQLPKDRFSAERLKGVDSTLKIQPAELGDSAVYLCASSSGGAWETQYFGPGTRLLVL.

The rearrangement joins TRBV6-5 to TRBJ1-1; D gene ambiguous. Trimming took 8 bases from V and 1 from J, leaving 11 bases between them. Germline loops: CDR1 MNHEY, CDR2 SVGAGI. The CDR3 is 13 residues long. CDR3 loop: CASRSGSNTEAFF. CDR3 DNA: TGTGCCAGCCGATCCGGGTCGAACACTGAAGCTTTCTTT.

A few counts support this clone. CDR3 in DNA: TGTGCCAGCAGCTTTAAGAACACTGAAGCTTTCTTT. Its translation: CASSFKNTEAFF. The gene calls are TRBV7-9 and TRBJ1-1, with D unresolved. The germline CDR1 and CDR2 sequences are SEHNR and FQNEAQ (reference sequence). V was trimmed by 3 bases and J by 1 base, leaving 3 bases between them. The CDR3 has 12 amino acids.

This clone has more than one count but fewer than ten. J is TRBJ1-2 and V is TRBV6-5; 7 positions match TRBD1. The CDR3 totals 15 residues. J gave up 7 bases and V 4 bases, and 12 bases lay outside the gene matches. From germline, CDR1 is MNHEY and CDR2 SVGAGI. The chain's CDR3 is CASSSLLIDRAGYTF. The CDR3 region has the DNA TGTGCCAGCAGTTCCCTCCTTATAGACAGGGCTGGCTACACCTTC.

The chain carries TRBV2 and TRBJ1-6; TRBD1 matches at 10 bases. J lost 6 bases, V lost 6 bases, and 5 bases had no gene match. The CDR3 extends over 15 amino acids. Looked up from germline, CDR1 is SNHLY and CDR2 is FYNNEI. The CDR3 is CASSPGTGANSPLHF. Written as DNA, the CDR3 is TGTGCCAGCAGCCCCGGGACAGGGGCTAATTCACCCCTCCACTTT.

This chain connects TRBV6-6 to TRBJ2-5; the D gene is possibly TRBD1 (6 bases). CDR3 length: 14 residues. Trimming cost V 6 bases and J 1 base, with 12 bases left between them. Germline V gives CDR1 MNHNY, CDR2 SVGAGI (reference sequence). The CDR3 loop reads CASRVDRLQETQYF. For the CDR3, the DNA is TGTGCCAGCAGAGTGGACAGACTCCAAGAGACCCAGTACTTC.

This chain joins TRBV5-4 and TRBJ1-3, with D maybe TRBD1 (5 bases). Germline CDR1 SGHNT, CDR2 YYREEE (reference sequence). The CDR3 runs to 15 residues. The V end lost 0 bases, the J end lost 0 bases, and 7 bases lay between the germline ends. CDR3 in DNA: TGTGCCAGCAGCTTGGACAGGACCTCTGGAAACACCATATATTTT. It encodes CASSLDRTSGNTIYF.

The chain recombines TRBV29-1 with TRBJ1-2, with 8 bases that match TRBD1. CDR1 SQVTM and CDR2 ANQGSEA come from the germline V gene. Trimming cost V 5 bases and J 3 bases; bases outside gene matches: 5. The CDR3 sequence is 13 residues long. The CDR3 spells CSVTQGAYYGYTF. In DNA form, the CDR3 reads TGCAGCGTTACCCAGGGGGCCTACTATGGCTACACCTTC.

The J gene is TRBJ2-5, the V gene TRBV1; the D call TRBD2 from the table was never checked on the DNA. TRBV1 is given as a pseudogene. This CDR3 spans 16 amino acids. CDR3 sequence (DNA): TGCACCAGCAGCCAAGATCGGGGAGGGGGGGAAGAGACCCAGTACTTC. Amino acids: CTSSQDRGGGEETQYF.

V and J are TRBV3-1 (or the pseudogene TRBV3-2) and TRBJ1-2; TRBD1 matches 12 bases. Germline V CDR1 and CDR2: LGHDT, YNNKEL (reference sequence). CDR3 size: 16 residues. The V segment lost 0 bases and the J segment 8 bases; nucleotides outside the gene matches: 7. The CDR3 reads CASSQDLGQGAWGYTF. The CDR3 coding sequence is TGTGCCAGCAGCCAAGATTTGGGACAGGGGGCTTGGGGCTACACCTTC.

This chain joins TRBV7-3 and TRBJ1-2; 7 positions agree with TRBD1. This CDR3 contains 12 residues. From germline, CDR1 is SGHTA and CDR2 FQGTGA. V lost 4 bases to trimming and J lost 8 bases; unmatched junction nucleotides: 4. In nucleotides, the CDR3 is TGTGCCAGCAGCTCAGACAGGGTCGGCTACACCTTC. Protein product: CASSSDRVGYTF.

In this sample, this clone turned up a few times. This chain joins TRBV6-5 and TRBJ1-6; D might be TRBD1 (6 bases). The V end lost 5 bases, the J end lost 12 bases, and 11 bases lay between the germline ends. This CDR3 comprises 12 residues. Per germline, CDR1 MNHEY and CDR2 SVGAGI. This chain's CDR3 is CASSRTAQPLHF. CDR3 DNA sequence: TGTGCCAGCAGTAGGACAGCGCAACCCCTCCACTTT.

The genes are TRBV14 and TRBJ2-1; 13 positions agree with TRBD2. This CDR3 is 16 amino acids long. J was trimmed by 9 bases and V by 4 bases; bases with no gene match: 9. CDR1 and CDR2 from the germline V gene are SGHDN and FVKESK. As DNA, the CDR3 is TGTGCCAGCAGCCGACTAGCGGGGGGCCGTATGGTTGAGCAGTTCTTC. Amino acids: CASSRLAGGRMVEQFF.

The chain recombines TRBV5-4 with TRBJ1-2, with 9 bases fitting TRBD1. The CDR3 spans 15 residues. CDR1 and CDR2 from the germline V gene are SGHNT and YYREEE (reference sequence). J gave up 4 bases and V 4 bases, and 8 bases lay outside the gene matches. The CDR3 DNA reads as TGTGCCAGCAGCCCCCAGATGGACAGGGGCTATGGCTACACCTTC. Amino acid sequence: CASSPQMDRGYGYTF.

The V call is TRBV20-1, the J call TRBJ1-5; D gene ambiguous. Germline values: CDR1 DFQATT, CDR2 SNEGSKA (reference sequence). Trimming left V 3 bases short and J 9 bases short, with 15 bases between. The CDR3 is 13 residues long. CDR3 bases: TGCAGTGCTAGTTTAGCGCCACGGCGGCCCCAGCATTTT. Translating gives CSASLAPRRPQHF.

In its sample, this clone was seen once. The chain links TRBV15 to TRBJ1-2, with TRBD1 matching over 12 bases. Unmatched junction bases numbered 15, after V lost 8 bases and J lost 8 bases. This CDR3 has 16 amino acids. Germline CDR1 reads LNHNV; CDR2 reads YYDKDF (reference sequence). The CDR3 loop reads CATGPGQGASVSGYTF. CDR3 DNA sequence: TGTGCCACCGGCCCGGGACAGGGGGCTTCAGTGTCGGGCTACACCTTC.

This clone was counted only a few times. CDR3 sequence: CASSMDGTGSNQPQHF. The CDR3, as DNA: TGTGCCAGTAGTATGGACGGGACAGGGAGCAATCAGCCCCAGCATTTT. The rearrangement joins TRBV19 to TRBJ1-5, with 9 bases that match TRBD1. CDR3 length: 16 amino acids. V gave up 3 bases and J gave up 1 base; unmatched junction bases: 4. CDR1 and CDR2 (germline): LNHDA, SQIVND (reference sequence).

This rearrangement joins TRBV11-3 to TRBJ2-1; 8 nucleotides match TRBD2. The CDR3 extends over 16 amino acids. CDR1 SGHNT and CDR2 YENEEA come from the germline V gene. J lost 7 bases, V lost 0 bases, and 8 bases had no gene match. CDR3 in DNA: TGTGCCAGCAGCTTAGATATACGGGGGGGTTATAATGAGCAGTTCTTC. Translation: CASSLDIRGGYNEQFF.

V is TRBV7-2 and J is TRBJ2-2; D may be TRBD2 (6 bases). Germline loops: CDR1 SGHTA, CDR2 FQGNSA. Between the trimmed V and J ends, which lost 4 bases and 1 base, there was a span of 13 bases. The CDR3 has 16 residues. CDR3 nucleotide sequence: TGTGCCAGCAGCTCGTTAGGTAGCGGGAACACCGGGGAGCTGTTTTTT. Translation gives CASSSLGSGNTGELFF.

This sequence joins TRBV5-4 and TRBJ1-2; unclear D gene. In germline, CDR1 is SGHNT, CDR2 YYREEE (reference sequence). CDR3 length equals 13 residues. Trimming took 0 bases from V and 7 from J, leaving 10 bases between them. CDR3 sequence reads: CASSLEVGGGYTF. The CDR3 DNA is TGTGCCAGCAGCTTGGAGGTAGGCGGTGGCTACACCTTC.

The rearrangement links TRBV10-3 to TRBJ1-1, with 7 bases fitting TRBD1. V lost 3 bases to trimming and J lost 5 bases; unmatched junction nucleotides: 6. In germline, CDR1 is ENHRY, CDR2 SYGVKD. The CDR3 totals 14 residues. In nucleotides, the CDR3 is TGTGCCATCAGTGAAAACAGGGGATCGACTGAAGCTTTCTTT. Protein sequence: CAISENRGSTEAFF.

The chain links TRBV7-2 to TRBJ1-3; maybe TRBD1 (5 bases). The V end lost 6 bases, the J end lost 6 bases, and 15 bases lay between the germline ends. The germline V gene encodes CDR1 SGHTA and CDR2 FQGNSA. The CDR3 is made up of 14 amino acids. The CDR3 sequence: CASSPRAGPNTIYF. The CDR3 DNA reads as TGTGCCAGCAGTCCACGGGCAGGGCCAAACACCATATATTTT.

This chain joins TRBV28 and TRBJ2-3, with 11 positions matching TRBD2. Per the germline V gene, CDR1 is MDHEN and CDR2 is SYDVKM. The CDR3 is made up of 16 amino acids. V trimming: 8 bases; J trimming: 5 bases; junction bases outside the gene matches: 12. The CDR3, as DNA: TGTGCCAGCGGTAGCGGGGGGGCTAACGGGGGAGATACGCAGTATTTT. Protein sequence: CASGSGGANGGDTQYF. Drawing the rest from reference TRBV28 and TRBJ2-3, the complete variable domain is DVKVTQSSRYLVKRTGEKVFLECVQDMDHENMFWYRQDPGLGLRLIYFSYDVKMKEKGDIPEGYSVSREKKERFSLILESASTNQTSMYLCASGSGGANGGDTQYFGPGTRLTVL.

The rearrangement uses TRBV10-3 and TRBJ1-1; 11 nucleotides align to TRBD1. V lost 6 bases to trimming and J lost 0 bases; unmatched junction nucleotides: 15. The CDR3 runs 19 residues. Germline-derived CDR1 and CDR2 are ENHRY and SYGVKD. The CDR3 loop is CAISLSPDRGPHMNTEAFF. In nucleotides, the CDR3 is TGTGCCATCAGCCTCTCGCCGGACAGGGGGCCCCACATGAACACTGAAGCTTTCTTT.

The chain has TRBV7-6 and TRBJ2-1; D not certain. Germline V gene lookup returns CDR1 SGHVS and CDR2 FNYEAQ. This CDR3 is 16 amino acids long. V lost 4 bases to trimming and J lost 0 bases, with 13 bases between them. CDR3 protein: CASSSFSSGSYNEQFF. The CDR3 DNA follows: TGTGCCAGCAGCTCATTTTCTTCCGGCTCCTACAATGAGCAGTTCTTC.

V is TRBV12-5 and J is TRBJ1-2; D may be TRBD1 (6 bases). The CDR3 covers 12 residues. The germline V gene has CDR1 LGHNT and CDR2 FRNRAP. V was cut by 11 bases and J by 7 bases, with 17 bases left in between. The CDR3 coding sequence is TGTGCTCCAGGGGATTCGTTGAGTGGCTACACCTTC. Protein sequence: CAPGDSLSGYTF.